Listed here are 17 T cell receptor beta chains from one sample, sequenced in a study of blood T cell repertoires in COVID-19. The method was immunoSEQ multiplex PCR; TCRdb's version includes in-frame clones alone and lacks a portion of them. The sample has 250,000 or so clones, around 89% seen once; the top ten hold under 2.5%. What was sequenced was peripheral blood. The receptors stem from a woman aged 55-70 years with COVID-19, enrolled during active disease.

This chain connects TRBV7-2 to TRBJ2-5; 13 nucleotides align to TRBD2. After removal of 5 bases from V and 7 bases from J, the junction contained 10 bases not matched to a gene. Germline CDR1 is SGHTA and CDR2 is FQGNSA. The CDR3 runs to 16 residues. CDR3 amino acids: CASSPRTSGGVVTQYF. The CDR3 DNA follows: TGTGCCAGCAGCCCCAGGACTAGCGGGGGTGTGGTGACCCAGTACTTC.

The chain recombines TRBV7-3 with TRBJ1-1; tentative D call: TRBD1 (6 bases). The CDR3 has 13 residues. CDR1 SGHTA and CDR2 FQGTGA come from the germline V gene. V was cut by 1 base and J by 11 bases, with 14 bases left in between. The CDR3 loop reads CASSLNPDSSAFF. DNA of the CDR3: TGTGCCAGCAGCTTAAATCCGGACAGCTCGGCTTTCTTT.

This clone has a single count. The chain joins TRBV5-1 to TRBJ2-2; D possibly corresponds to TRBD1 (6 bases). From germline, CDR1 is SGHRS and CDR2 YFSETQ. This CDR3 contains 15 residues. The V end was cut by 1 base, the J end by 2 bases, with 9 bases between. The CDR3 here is CASSLPRGNTGELFF. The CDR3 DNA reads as TGCGCCAGCAGCTTGCCCAGGGGAAACACCGGGGAGCTGTTTTTT.

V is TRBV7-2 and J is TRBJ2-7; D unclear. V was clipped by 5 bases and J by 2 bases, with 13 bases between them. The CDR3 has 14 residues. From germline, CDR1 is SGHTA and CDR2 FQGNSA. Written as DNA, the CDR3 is TGTGCCAGCAGCCCCAGATTACAAGCCTACGAGCAGTACTTC. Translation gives CASSPRLQAYEQYF.

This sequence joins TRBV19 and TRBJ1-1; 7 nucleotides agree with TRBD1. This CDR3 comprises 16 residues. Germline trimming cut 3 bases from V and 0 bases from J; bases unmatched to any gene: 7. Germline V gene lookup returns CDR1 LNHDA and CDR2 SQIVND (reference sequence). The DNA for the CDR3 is TGTGCCAGTAGTATCGGGATGGGACAGTTGAACACTGAAGCTTTCTTT. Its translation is CASSIGMGQLNTEAFF.

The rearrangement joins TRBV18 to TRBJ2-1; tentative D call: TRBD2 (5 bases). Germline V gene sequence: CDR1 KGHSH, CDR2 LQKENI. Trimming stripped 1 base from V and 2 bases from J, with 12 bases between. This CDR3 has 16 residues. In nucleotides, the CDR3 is TGTGCCAGCTCACCACTTCGGGGATCGACCTACAATGAGCAGTTCTTC. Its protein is CASSPLRGSTYNEQFF.

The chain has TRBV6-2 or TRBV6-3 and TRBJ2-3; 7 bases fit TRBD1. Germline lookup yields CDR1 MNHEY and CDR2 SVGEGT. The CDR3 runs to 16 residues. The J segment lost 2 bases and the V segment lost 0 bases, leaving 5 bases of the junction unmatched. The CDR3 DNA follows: TGTGCCAGCAGTTACTCGGGACAGCTACTCACAGATACGCAGTATTTT. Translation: CASSYSGQLLTDTQYF.

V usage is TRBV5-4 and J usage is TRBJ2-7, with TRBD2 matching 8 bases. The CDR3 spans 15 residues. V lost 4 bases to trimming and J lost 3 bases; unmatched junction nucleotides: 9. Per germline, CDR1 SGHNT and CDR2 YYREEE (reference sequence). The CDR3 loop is CASSPGSGEIYEQYF. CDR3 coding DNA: TGTGCCAGCAGCCCGGGTAGCGGGGAGATCTACGAGCAGTACTTC.

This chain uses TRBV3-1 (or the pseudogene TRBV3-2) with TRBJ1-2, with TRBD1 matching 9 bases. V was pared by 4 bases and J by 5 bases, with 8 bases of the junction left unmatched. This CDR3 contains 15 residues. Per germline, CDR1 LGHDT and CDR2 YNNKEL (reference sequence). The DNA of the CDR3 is TGTGCCAGCAGCCGATTTCCGGGACAGGGATATGGCTACACCTTC. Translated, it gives CASSRFPGQGYGYTF.

This CDR3 is CASSLTGYNEQFF. CDR3 nucleotide sequence: TGCGCCAGCAGCTTGACCGGTTACAATGAGCAGTTCTTC. The chain links TRBV5-1 to TRBJ2-1; D is unresolved. The CDR3 totals 13 residues. Germline-derived CDR1 and CDR2 are SGHRS and YFSETQ. Trimming took 1 base from V and 4 from J, leaving 6 bases between them. The complete variable domain, with remaining parts taken from reference TRBV5-1 and TRBJ2-1, reads KAGVTQTPRYLIKTRGQQVTLSCSPISGHRSVSWYQQTPGQGLQFLFEYFSETQRNKGNFPGRFSGRQFSNSRSEMNVSTLELGDSALYLCASSLTGYNEQFFGPGTRLTVL.

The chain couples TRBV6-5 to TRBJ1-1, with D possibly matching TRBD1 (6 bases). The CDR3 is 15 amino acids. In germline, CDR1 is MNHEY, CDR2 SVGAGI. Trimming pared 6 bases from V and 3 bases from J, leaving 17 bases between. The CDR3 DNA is TGTGCCAGCAGCCGCAGGGGTTTTGGGGACACTGAAGCTTTCTTT. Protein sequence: CASSRRGFGDTEAFF.

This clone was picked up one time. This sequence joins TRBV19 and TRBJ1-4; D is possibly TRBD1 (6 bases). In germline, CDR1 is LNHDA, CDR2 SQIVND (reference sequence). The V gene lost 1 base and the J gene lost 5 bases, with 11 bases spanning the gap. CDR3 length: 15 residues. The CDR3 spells CASSIATGRNEKLFF. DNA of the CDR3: TGTGCCAGTAGTATAGCAACAGGGCGCAATGAAAAACTGTTTTTT.

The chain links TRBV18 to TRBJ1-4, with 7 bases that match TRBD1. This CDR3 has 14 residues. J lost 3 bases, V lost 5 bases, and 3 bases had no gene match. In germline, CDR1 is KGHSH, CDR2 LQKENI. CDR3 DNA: TGTGCCAGCTCAGCCGGGACAGCTAATGAAAAACTGTTTTTT. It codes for CASSAGTANEKLFF.

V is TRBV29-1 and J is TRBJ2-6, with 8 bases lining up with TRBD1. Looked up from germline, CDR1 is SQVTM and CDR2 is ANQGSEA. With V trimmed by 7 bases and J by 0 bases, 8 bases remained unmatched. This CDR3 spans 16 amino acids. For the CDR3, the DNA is TGCAGCGCCTACGGGACAGGAGGCTCTGGGGCCAACGTCCTGACTTTC. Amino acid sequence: CSAYGTGGSGANVLTF. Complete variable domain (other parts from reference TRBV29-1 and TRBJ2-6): SAVISQKPSRDICQRGTSLTIQCQVDSQVTMMFWYRQQPGQSLTLIATANQGSEATYESGFVIDKFPISRPNLTFSTLTVSNMSPEDSSIYLCSAYGTGGSGANVLTFGAGSRLTVL.

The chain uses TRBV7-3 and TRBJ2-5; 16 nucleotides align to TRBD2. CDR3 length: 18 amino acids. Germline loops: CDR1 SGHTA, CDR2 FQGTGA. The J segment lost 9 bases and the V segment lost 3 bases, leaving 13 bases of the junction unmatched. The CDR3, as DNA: TGTGCCAGCAGCTTTGGGACTAGCGGGGGGGCCGTGTCCGTCCCCCAGTACTTC. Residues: CASSFGTSGGAVSVPQYF.

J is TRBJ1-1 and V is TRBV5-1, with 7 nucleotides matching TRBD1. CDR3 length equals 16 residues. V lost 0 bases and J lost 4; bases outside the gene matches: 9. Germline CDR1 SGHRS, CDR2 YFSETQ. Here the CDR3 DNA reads TGCGCCAGCAGCTTGGACCCACAGGGGATTGGCACTGAAGCTTTCTTT. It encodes CASSLDPQGIGTEAFF.

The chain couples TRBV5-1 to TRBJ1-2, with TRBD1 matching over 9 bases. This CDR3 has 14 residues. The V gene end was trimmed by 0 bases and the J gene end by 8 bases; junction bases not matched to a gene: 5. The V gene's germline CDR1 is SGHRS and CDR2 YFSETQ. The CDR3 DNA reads TGCGCCAGCAGCTTGGAACAGGGGGCTCTGGGCTACACCTTC. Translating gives CASSLEQGALGYTF.